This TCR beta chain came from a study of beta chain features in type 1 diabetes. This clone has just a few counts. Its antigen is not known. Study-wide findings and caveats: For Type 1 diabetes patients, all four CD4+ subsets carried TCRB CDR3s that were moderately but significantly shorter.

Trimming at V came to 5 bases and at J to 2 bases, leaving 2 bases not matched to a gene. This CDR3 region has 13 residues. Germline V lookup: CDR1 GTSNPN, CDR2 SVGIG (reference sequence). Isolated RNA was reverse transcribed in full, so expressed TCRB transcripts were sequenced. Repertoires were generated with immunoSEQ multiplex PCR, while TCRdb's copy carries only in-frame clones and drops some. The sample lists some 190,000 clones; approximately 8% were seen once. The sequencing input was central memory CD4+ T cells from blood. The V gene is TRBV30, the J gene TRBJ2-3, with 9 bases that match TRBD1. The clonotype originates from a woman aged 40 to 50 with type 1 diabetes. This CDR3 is CAWGQGNTDTQYF. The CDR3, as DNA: TGTGCCTGGGGACAGGGGAACACAGATACGCAGTATTTT.